What follows are 29 T cell receptor beta chains derived from one specimen sequenced in a study of T cells in Graves' hyperthyroidism and ophthalmopathy (dated by TCRdb to between 2018 and 2021). The library came from multiplex PCR. The sequencer listed for this sample is Illumina HiSeq 2000. Amplification of TCR beta CDR3 regions was carried out from RNA transcripts. The first round of RT-PCR for the TCR CDR3 was performed with the HTBI primer set and the Qiagen OneStep RT-PCR kit. TCRdb applied fastp at Q25 and MiXCR to the public reads, then kept only in-frame beta chains. Rows are combined by CDR3 protein, so each entry shows the most common genes and DNA. The sample contains around 340,000 distinct CDR3 sequences, 16% of them found a single time. The top ten clonotypes cover around a third of the sample. Sequencing was carried out using blood. These receptors were collected from a man aged 30 to 39 with Graves' hyperthyroidism.

This clonotype was seen ten or more times. This chain joins TRBV27 and TRBJ2-7; 8 bases match TRBD1. Germline loops: CDR1 MNHEY, CDR2 SMNVEV (reference sequence). Trimming cost V 8 bases and J 2 bases; bases outside gene matches: 8. The CDR3 loop spans 14 amino acids. The DNA of the CDR3 is TGTGCCAGCGCCCTGGACAGGGTAGCCTACGAGCAGTACTTC. This translates into CASALDRVAYEQYF.

This clonotype was observed many times. The chain joins TRBV12-3 or TRBV12-4 to TRBJ1-1; 8 bases match TRBD1. The J segment lost 11 bases and the V segment lost 5 bases, leaving 13 bases of the junction unmatched. This CDR3 comprises 14 residues. CDR3 protein: CASSPRDRHVVAFF. CDR3 coding DNA: TGTGCCAGCAGTCCAAGGGACAGGCATGTTGTCGCTTTCTTT.

This chain links TRBV6-1 with TRBJ1-3, with TRBD1 matching 7 bases. This CDR3 region has 15 residues. Germline V gene data show CDR1 as MNHNS and CDR2 as SASEGT. The trim removed 5 bases at V and 2 bases at J, leaving 6 bases unmatched. CDR3 sequence: CASSRQGSPGNTIYF. In DNA form, the CDR3 reads TGTGCCAGCAGTCGACAGGGAAGCCCTGGAAACACCATATATTTT.

This clonotype was observed at least ten times. The rearrangement uses TRBV5-1 and TRBJ2-3; TRBD1 matches at 11 bases. V gave up 4 bases and J gave up 9 bases; unmatched junction bases: 10. CDR1 is SGHRS and CDR2 is YFSETQ in the germline V gene. The CDR3 has 15 residues. This chain's CDR3 is CASSITGTGGLTQYF. In DNA, the CDR3 is TGCGCCAGCAGCATAACCGGGACAGGGGGTCTCACGCAGTATTTT. Full variable domain (remainder filled in from reference TRBV5-1 and TRBJ2-3): KAGVTQTPRYLIKTRGQQVTLSCSPISGHRSVSWYQQTPGQGLQFLFEYFSETQRNKGNFPGRFSGRQFSNSRSEMNVSTLELGDSALYLCASSITGTGGLTQYFGPGTRLTVL.

This clonotype has a count of ten or more. The rearrangement uses TRBV6-1 and TRBJ1-5; weak D call: TRBD1 (5 bases). V was clipped by 6 bases and J by 0 bases, with 15 bases between them. Germline CDR1 and CDR2: MNHNS and SASEGT. This CDR3 contains 16 residues. The CDR3 loop reads CASSHLADTSNQPQHF. In nucleotides, the CDR3 is TGTGCCAGCAGCCACCTGGCGGACACTAGCAATCAGCCCCAGCATTTT.

Regarding this clonotype: Because the CDR3's place on the DNA is in doubt, the DNA is left out and the CDR3 is given as listed by TCRdb. V usage is TRBV11-3 and J usage is TRBJ2-1; the table gives TRBD2 as D, unverified against the DNA. Germline CDR1 SGHNT, CDR2 YENEEA. The CDR3 is 19 residues long, counting both termini. The CDR3 region is CASSFYICSAIRDYNEQFF.

This clonotype has a count of ten or more. V gene TRBV12-3 or TRBV12-4 combines with J gene TRBJ1-4, with TRBD1 as a possible D gene (5 bases). The CDR3 runs 16 residues. The V gene lost 2 bases and the J gene lost 2 bases, with 12 bases spanning the gap. Written as DNA, the CDR3 is TGTGCCAGCAGTTTAAAGGGGCTAGGCACTAATGAAAAACTGTTTTTT. Translated, it gives CASSLKGLGTNEKLFF.

This clonotype was detected ten times or more. V is TRBV28 and J is TRBJ1-1; perhaps TRBD1 as D (6 bases). V was shortened by 3 bases and J by 10 bases, with 18 bases between the two germline ends. CDR3 size: 14 residues. Germline V gene sequence: CDR1 MDHEN, CDR2 SYDVKM. CDR3 sequence reads: CASSFGQGSLGAFF. In DNA form, the CDR3 reads TGTGCCAGCAGTTTTGGCCAGGGGAGTCTTGGAGCTTTCTTT. Full variable domain (outside the CDR3, taken from reference TRBV28 and TRBJ1-1): DVKVTQSSRYLVKRTGEKVFLECVQDMDHENMFWYRQDPGLGLRLIYFSYDVKMKEKGDIPEGYSVSREKKERFSLILESASTNQTSMYLCASSFGQGSLGAFFGQGTRLTVV.

This clonotype was counted ten times or more. The J gene is TRBJ1-1, the V gene TRBV18; weak D call: TRBD1 (5 bases). This CDR3 comprises 14 residues. The V gene's germline CDR1 is KGHSH and CDR2 LQKENI. Trimming cost V 8 bases and J 4 bases, with 17 bases left between them. The CDR3, as DNA: TGTGCCAGCCATAGCAGTGACAGACGCACTGAAGCTTTCTTT. It is translated as CASHSSDRRTEAFF.

The chain is built from TRBV7-9 and TRBJ1-2; TRBD1 matches at 9 bases. The CDR3 runs 14 residues. Germline CDR1 and CDR2: SEHNR and FQNEAQ (reference sequence). V shed 4 bases, J shed 7 bases, and the junction held 7 bases outside the gene matches. This CDR3 is CASSSGQGPGGYTF. In DNA form, the CDR3 reads TGTGCCAGCAGCTCAGGACAGGGGCCTGGTGGCTACACCTTC.

As for this clonotype: Relative to the germline gene, one junction end is altered; a read error may explain this. The chain is built from TRBV9 and TRBJ2-1; 10 bases are a match to TRBD2. The germline V gene has CDR1 SGDLS and CDR2 YYNGEE. This CDR3 has 17 amino acids. The CDR3 DNA reads as TGTGCCAGCAGGCCTGGCGGGGCCGGGACTAGCGCCAATGGGCAGTTCTTC. It specifies CASRPGGAGTSANGQFF.

This chain connects TRBV20-1 to TRBJ2-5; TRBD2 matches at 13 bases. Germline-derived CDR1 and CDR2 are DFQATT and SNEGSKA (reference sequence). V was clipped by 6 bases and J by 5 bases; unmatched bases: 9. The CDR3 is 15 residues long. The CDR3 DNA follows: TGCAGTGCCACTTACGGACTAGCGGGAGTGGAGACCCAGTACTTC. It encodes CSATYGLAGVETQYF.

The sample holds many counts of this clonotype. The chain has TRBV2 and TRBJ1-1; 7 nucleotides match TRBD1. CDR1 is SNHLY, CDR2 FYNNEI, per germline. The CDR3 totals 13 residues. Trimming removed 9 bases from V and 0 bases from J; junction bases left unmatched: 4. The CDR3 loop is CASQDRMNTEAFF. The CDR3 nucleotides are TGTGCCAGTCAGGACAGGATGAACACTGAAGCTTTCTTT.

This clonotype was seen many times. The rearrangement joins TRBV10-3 to TRBJ2-3; TRBD2 matches 7 bases. The CDR3 has 15 residues. Unmatched junction bases numbered 3, after V lost 1 base and J lost 2 bases. Germline values: CDR1 ENHRY, CDR2 SYGVKD. DNA of the CDR3: TGTGCCATCAGTGAGTTGGGGGGGTCCACAGATACGCAGTATTTT. This codes for CAISELGGSTDTQYF.

This clonotype was seen once. V gene TRBV24-1 combines with J gene TRBJ1-5; TRBD1 is a possible D gene (6 bases). CDR1 KGHDR and CDR2 SFDVKD come from the germline V gene. This CDR3 is 16 amino acids long. Trimming pared 2 bases from V and 2 bases from J, leaving 12 bases between. CDR3: CATSDSVEGGNQPQHF. CDR3 DNA sequence: TGTGCCACCAGTGATTCCGTTGAGGGGGGCAATCAGCCCCAGCATTTT.

This clonotype showed up many times. The rearrangement links TRBV2 to TRBJ2-3, with 7 bases identical to TRBD1. Germline V gene lookup returns CDR1 SNHLY and CDR2 FYNNEI. This CDR3 spans 15 amino acids. J was trimmed by 0 bases and V by 5 bases; bases with no gene match: 5. This chain's CDR3 is CASSPGTASTDTQYF. CDR3 sequence (DNA): TGTGCCAGCAGTCCCGGGACAGCTAGCACAGATACGCAGTATTTT.

This clonotype was counted ten times or more. This chain uses TRBV11-3 with TRBJ2-1; no firm D call. The CDR3 spans 12 residues. Germline V lookup: CDR1 SGHNT, CDR2 YENEEA. V was shortened by 1 base and J by 4 bases, with 2 bases between the two germline ends. CDR3 residues: CASSLAYNEQFF. In DNA form, the CDR3 reads TGTGCCAGCAGCTTAGCATACAATGAGCAGTTCTTC. Supplemented by reference TRBV11-3 and TRBJ2-1, the full variable domain reads EAGVVQSPRYKIIEKKQPVAFWCNPISGHNTLYWYLQNLGQGPELLIRYENEEAVDDSQLPKDRFSAERLKGVDSTLKIQPAELGDSAVYLCASSLAYNEQFFGPGTRLTVL.

This chain connects TRBV6-5 to TRBJ2-7, with 7 bases fitting TRBD2. This CDR3 is built from 16 residues. From germline, CDR1 is MNHEY and CDR2 SVGAGI. Trimming removed 0 bases from V and 7 bases from J; junction bases left unmatched: 12. The CDR3 here is CASSYSTGGGPGEQYF. DNA of the CDR3: TGTGCCAGCAGTTACTCGACGGGGGGAGGGCCTGGGGAGCAGTACTTC.

This chain links TRBV5-1 with TRBJ2-5; D perhaps matches TRBD2 (6 bases). The ends were cut back, 2 bases at V and 1 base at J, with 12 bases in the middle. The CDR3 extends over 15 amino acids. In germline, CDR1 is SGHRS, CDR2 YFSETQ. CDR3 protein: CASSFLGGTQETQYF. CDR3 in DNA: TGCGCCAGCAGCTTCCTTGGCGGGACCCAAGAGACCCAGTACTTC.

The chain joins TRBV15 to TRBJ2-1; weak D call: TRBD1 (6 bases). The length of the CDR3 is 16 residues. V shed 0 bases and J shed 1 base, with 10 bases lying between them. The germline gives CDR1 LNHNV, CDR2 YYDKDF (reference sequence). The CDR3: CATSRETGRSYNEQFF. Here the CDR3 DNA reads TGTGCCACCAGCAGAGAAACAGGGCGGTCCTACAATGAGCAGTTCTTC. Full variable domain (remainder filled in from reference TRBV15 and TRBJ2-1): DAMVIQNPRYQVTQFGKPVTLSCSQTLNHNVMYWYQQKSSQAPKLLFHYYDKDFNNEADTPDNFQSRRPNTSFCFLDIRSPGLGDTAMYLCATSRETGRSYNEQFFGPGTRLTVL.

This clonotype was observed a handful of times. The genes are TRBV9 and TRBJ2-3, with 11 bases lining up with TRBD1. After removal of 6 bases from V and 4 bases from J, the junction contained 7 bases not matched to a gene. The CDR3 totals 15 residues. Germline V gives CDR1 SGDLS, CDR2 YYNGEE. CDR3 sequence (DNA): TGTGCCAGCAACGCCGGGACAGGGGGGTCAGATACGCAGTATTTT. It is translated as CASNAGTGGSDTQYF. Together with reference TRBV9 and TRBJ2-3, the CDR3 gives the full variable domain: DSGVTQTPKHLITATGQRVTLRCSPRSGDLSVYWYQQSLDQGLQFLIQYYNGEERAKGNILERFSAQQFPDLHSELNLSSLELGDSALYFCASNAGTGGSDTQYFGPGTRLTVL.

This clonotype was detected many times. The chain is built from TRBV24-1 and TRBJ1-1, with no clear D. The germline V gene has CDR1 KGHDR and CDR2 SFDVKD. The CDR3 totals 15 residues. The ends were cut back, 4 bases at V and 2 bases at J, with 13 bases in the middle. CDR3 sequence reads: CATSDPGMANTEAFF. CDR3 DNA sequence: TGTGCCACCAGTGACCCCGGGATGGCAAACACTGAAGCTTTCTTT.

This clonotype was seen only a few times. The genes are TRBV14 and TRBJ2-7, with TRBD2 matching 14 bases. Germline values: CDR1 SGHDN, CDR2 FVKESK. There are 16 residues in the CDR3. After removal of 1 base from V and 3 bases from J, the junction contained 2 bases not matched to a gene. The DNA for the CDR3 is TGTGCCAGCAGCCAAGGGACTAGCGGGAGGAACTACGAGCAGTACTTC. Protein: CASSQGTSGRNYEQYF.

This chain uses TRBV5-1 with TRBJ2-2; D possibly corresponds to TRBD1 (6 bases). From germline, CDR1 is SGHRS and CDR2 YFSETQ. This CDR3 comprises 14 residues. V dropped 5 bases and J dropped 3 bases, with 11 bases sitting between them. Here the CDR3 reads CASRDSTDTGELFF. CDR3 bases: TGCGCCAGCAGGGACAGCACTGACACCGGGGAGCTGTTTTTT.

This chain joins TRBV5-1 and TRBJ2-3, with 12 bases that match TRBD2. Trimming at V came to 1 base and at J to 4 bases, leaving 4 bases not matched to a gene. The CDR3 length is 16 residues. Per the germline V gene, CDR1 is SGHRS and CDR2 is YFSETQ. The CDR3 DNA sequence: TGCGCCAGCAGCTTGTGGACTAGCGGGACCTCAGATACGCAGTATTTT. This gives the protein CASSLWTSGTSDTQYF. Together with reference TRBV5-1 and TRBJ2-3, the CDR3 gives the full variable domain: KAGVTQTPRYLIKTRGQQVTLSCSPISGHRSVSWYQQTPGQGLQFLFEYFSETQRNKGNFPGRFSGRQFSNSRSEMNVSTLELGDSALYLCASSLWTSGTSDTQYFGPGTRLTVL.

In the case of this clonotype: An end of the junction does not agree with germline; a read error may underlie this. V gene TRBV2 combines with J gene TRBJ2-5; D gene unclear. This CDR3 spans 11 amino acids. The germline V gene encodes CDR1 SNHLY and CDR2 FYNNEI. CDR3 in amino acids: CASTTLGTRDF. Written as DNA, the CDR3 is TGTGCCAGCACTACGTTGGGAACACGGGACTTC.

The chain has TRBV19 and TRBJ2-5, with 8 bases identical to TRBD2. The CDR3 contains 13 residues. The trim removed 3 bases at V and 5 bases at J, leaving 2 bases unmatched. The germline CDR1 and CDR2 sequences are LNHDA and SQIVND (reference sequence). DNA for the CDR3: TGTGCCAGTAGTATCACGGGAGGGGAGACCCAGTACTTC. It yields the protein CASSITGGETQYF.

This chain joins TRBV2 and TRBJ1-4; 8 bases agree with TRBD1. V gave up 8 bases and J gave up 15 bases; unmatched junction bases: 17. The length of the CDR3 is 14 residues. Per germline, CDR1 SNHLY and CDR2 FYNNEI. The CDR3 reads CASGGGQGGIMVFF. CDR3 bases: TGTGCCAGCGGGGGAGGACAGGGCGGTATAATGGTGTTTTTT. Full variable domain (missing parts from reference TRBV2 and TRBJ1-4): EPEVTQTPSHQVTQMGQEVILRCVPISNHLYFYWYRQILGQKVEFLVSFYNNEISEKSEIFDDQFSVERPDGSNFTLKIRSTKLEDSAMYFCASGGGQGGIMVFFGSGTQLSVL.

The chain has TRBV5-1 and TRBJ1-5; perhaps TRBD1 as D (6 bases). Trimming took 4 bases from V and 7 from J, leaving 12 bases between them. The CDR3 sequence is 13 residues long. The germline gives CDR1 SGHRS, CDR2 YFSETQ. The CDR3 DNA reads as TGCGCCAGCAGCCAGGGGAGGGGGCAGCCCCAGCATTTT. This encodes CASSQGRGQPQHF.